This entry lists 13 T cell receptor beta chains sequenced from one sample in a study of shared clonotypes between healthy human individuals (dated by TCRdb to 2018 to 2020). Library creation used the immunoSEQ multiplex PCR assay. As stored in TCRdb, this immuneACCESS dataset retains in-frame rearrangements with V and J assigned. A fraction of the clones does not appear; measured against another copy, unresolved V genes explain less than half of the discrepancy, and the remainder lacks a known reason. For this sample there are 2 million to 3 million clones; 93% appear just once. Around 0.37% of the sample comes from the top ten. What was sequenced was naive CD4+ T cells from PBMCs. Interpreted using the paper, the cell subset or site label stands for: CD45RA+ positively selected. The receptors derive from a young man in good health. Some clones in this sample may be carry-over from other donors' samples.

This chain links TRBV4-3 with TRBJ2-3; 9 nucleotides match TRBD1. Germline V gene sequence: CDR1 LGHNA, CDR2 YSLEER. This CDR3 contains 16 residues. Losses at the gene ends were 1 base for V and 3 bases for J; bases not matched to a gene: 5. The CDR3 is CASSQGAGTGTDTQYF. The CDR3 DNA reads TGCGCCAGCAGCCAAGGGGCCGGGACAGGGACAGATACGCAGTATTTT.

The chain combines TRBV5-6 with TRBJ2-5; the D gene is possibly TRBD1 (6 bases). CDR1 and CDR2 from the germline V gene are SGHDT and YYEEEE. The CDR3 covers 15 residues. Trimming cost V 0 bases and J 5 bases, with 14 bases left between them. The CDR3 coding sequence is TGTGCCAGCAGCTTGGTGGGGGCCCTTAGGGAGACCCAGTACTTC. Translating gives CASSLVGALRETQYF.

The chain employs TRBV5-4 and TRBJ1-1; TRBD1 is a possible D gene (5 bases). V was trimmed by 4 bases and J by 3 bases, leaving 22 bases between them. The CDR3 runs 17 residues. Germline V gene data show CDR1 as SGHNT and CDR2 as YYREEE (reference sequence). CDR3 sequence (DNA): TGTGCCAGCAGCCGTAATGGGGCGGCGGTGACCTACACTGAAGCTTTCTTT. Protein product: CASSRNGAAVTYTEAFF. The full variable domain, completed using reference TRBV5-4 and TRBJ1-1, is ETGVTQSPTHLIKTRGQQVTLRCSSQSGHNTVSWYQQALGQGPQFIFQYYREEENGRGNFPPRFSGLQFPNYSSELNVNALELDDSALYLCASSRNGAAVTYTEAFFGQGTRLTVV.

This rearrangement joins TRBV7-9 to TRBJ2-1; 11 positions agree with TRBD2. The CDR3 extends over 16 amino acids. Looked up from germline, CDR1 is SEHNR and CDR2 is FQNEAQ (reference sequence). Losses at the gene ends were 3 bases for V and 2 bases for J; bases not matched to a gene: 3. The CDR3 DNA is TGTGCCAGCAGCTTCCAACTAGCGGGAGCCTACAATGAGCAGTTCTTC. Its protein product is CASSFQLAGAYNEQFF. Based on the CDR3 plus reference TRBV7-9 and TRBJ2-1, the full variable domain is DTGVSQNPRHKITKRGQNVTFRCDPISEHNRLYWYRQTLGQGPEFLTYFQNEAQLEKSRLLSDRFSAERPKGSFSTLEIQRTEQGDSAMYLCASSFQLAGAYNEQFFGPGTRLTVL.

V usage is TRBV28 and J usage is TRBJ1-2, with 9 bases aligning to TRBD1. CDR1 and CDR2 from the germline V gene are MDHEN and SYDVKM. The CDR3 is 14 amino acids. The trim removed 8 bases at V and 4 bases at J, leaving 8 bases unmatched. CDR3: CASASGQGRYGYTF. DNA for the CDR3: TGTGCCAGCGCCTCAGGACAGGGGCGCTATGGCTACACCTTC.

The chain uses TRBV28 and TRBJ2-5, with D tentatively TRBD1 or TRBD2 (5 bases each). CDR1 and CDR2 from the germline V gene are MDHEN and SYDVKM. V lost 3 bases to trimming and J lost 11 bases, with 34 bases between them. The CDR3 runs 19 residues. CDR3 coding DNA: TGTGCCAGCAGTTTTGCGTTAAGGGGCGGAGGTCGTACGTTAGAGGAGCAGTACTTC. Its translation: CASSFALRGGGRTLEEQYF.

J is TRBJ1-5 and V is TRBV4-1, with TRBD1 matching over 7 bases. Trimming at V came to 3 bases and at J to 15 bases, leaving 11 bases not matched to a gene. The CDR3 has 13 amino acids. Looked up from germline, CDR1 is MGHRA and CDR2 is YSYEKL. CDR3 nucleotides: TGCGCCAGCAGCCAGGATCTAGGGGGCTCCCGGCATTTT. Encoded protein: CASSQDLGGSRHF.

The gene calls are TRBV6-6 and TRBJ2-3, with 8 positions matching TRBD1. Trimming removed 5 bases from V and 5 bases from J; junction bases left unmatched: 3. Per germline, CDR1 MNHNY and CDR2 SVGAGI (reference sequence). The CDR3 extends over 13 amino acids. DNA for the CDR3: TGTGCCAGCAGTAAGACAGGGGTAGATACGCAGTATTTT. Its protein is CASSKTGVDTQYF.

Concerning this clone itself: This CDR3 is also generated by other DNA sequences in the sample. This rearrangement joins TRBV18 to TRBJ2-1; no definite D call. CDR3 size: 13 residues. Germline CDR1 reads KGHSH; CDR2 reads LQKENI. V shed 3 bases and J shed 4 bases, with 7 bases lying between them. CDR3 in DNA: TGTGCCAGCTCACCTAGTAGGTACAATGAGCAGTTCTTC. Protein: CASSPSRYNEQFF.

The CDR3 loop is CASRRTGRDYGYTF. DNA of the CDR3: TGTGCCAGCAGGCGGACAGGGCGGGACTATGGCTACACCTTC. The chain combines TRBV6-5 with TRBJ1-2; TRBD1 agrees at 8 bases. This CDR3 is 14 amino acids long. From germline, CDR1 is MNHEY and CDR2 SVGAGI. The V gene end was trimmed by 6 bases and the J gene end by 3 bases; junction bases not matched to a gene: 6.

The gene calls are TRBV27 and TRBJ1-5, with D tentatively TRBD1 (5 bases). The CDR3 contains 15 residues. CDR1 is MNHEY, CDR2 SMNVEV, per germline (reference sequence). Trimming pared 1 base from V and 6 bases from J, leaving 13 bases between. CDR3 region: CASSLWGRGGQPQHF. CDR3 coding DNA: TGTGCCAGCAGTTTATGGGGTAGGGGCGGTCAGCCCCAGCATTTT.

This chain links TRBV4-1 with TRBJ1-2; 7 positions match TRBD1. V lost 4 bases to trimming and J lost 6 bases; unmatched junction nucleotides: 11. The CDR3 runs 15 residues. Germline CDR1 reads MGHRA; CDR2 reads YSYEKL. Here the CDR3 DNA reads TGCGCCAGCAGCCTTATTTACCTTCAGGGGGATGGCTACACCTTC. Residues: CASSLIYLQGDGYTF.

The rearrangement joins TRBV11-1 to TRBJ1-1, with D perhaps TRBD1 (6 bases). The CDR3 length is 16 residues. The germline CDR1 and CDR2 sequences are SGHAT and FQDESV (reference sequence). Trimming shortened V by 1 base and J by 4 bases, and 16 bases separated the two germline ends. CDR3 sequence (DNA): TGTGCCAGCAGCTTAGAGGCCCAGGGGTTAGGCACTGAAGCTTTCTTT. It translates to CASSLEAQGLGTEAFF.